The 3 T cell receptor beta chains listed next were all sequenced from one sample in a study of blood T cell repertoires in COVID-19. Produced via immunoSEQ multiplex PCR; TCRdb's table is partial and in-frame only. The sample yields under 200,000 clones, about 80% seen once. The sequencing input was peripheral blood. These receptors all stem from a human donor with acute or convalescent COVID-19. The donor label of this sample is uncertain.

The chain recombines TRBV18 with TRBJ1-1; tentative D call: TRBD1 (6 bases). Trimming took 5 bases from V and 0 from J, leaving 10 bases between them. The CDR3 covers 14 residues. CDR1 is KGHSH, CDR2 LQKENI, per germline. The CDR3 sequence is CASSRDTLNTEAFF. CDR3 in DNA: TGTGCCAGCTCAAGGGACACTTTGAACACTGAAGCTTTCTTT. Together with reference TRBV18 and TRBJ1-1, the CDR3 gives the full variable domain: NAGVMQNPRHLVRRRGQEARLRCSPMKGHSHVYWYRQLPEEGLKFMVYLQKENIIDESGMPKERFSAEFPKEGPSILRIQQVVRGDSAAYFCASSRDTLNTEAFFGQGTRLTVV.

This sequence joins TRBV29-1 and TRBJ2-5; D perhaps matches TRBD1 (5 bases). This CDR3 is built from 12 residues. Germline V gene data show CDR1 as SQVTM and CDR2 as ANQGSEA. With 4 bases removed from V and 2 bases from J, the gap between germline ends came to 8 bases. CDR3 region: CSVGGRQETQYF. The CDR3 DNA sequence: TGCAGCGTTGGGGGCCGACAAGAGACCCAGTACTTC.

This sequence joins TRBV30 and TRBJ1-2, with a possible D match to TRBD1 (5 bases). The V and J ends lost 3 bases and 6 bases respectively, with 17 bases between them. Germline V gives CDR1 GTSNPN, CDR2 SVGIG (reference sequence). The length of the CDR3 is 14 residues. CDR3 nucleotide sequence: TGTGCCTGGAGCCTGGGCGGGGGTTGGGATGGCTACACCTTC. Translating gives CAWSLGGGWDGYTF.